This entry describes one T cell receptor (beta chain). The sample originates from a study of blood T cell repertoires in COVID-19. The overall study: From the United States, Italy and Spain came samples of acute and convalescent COVID-19. Sources were T cells, B-cell-depleted T cells, or PBMCs; the material itself was cDNA or gDNA.

CDR1 and CDR2 (germline): SGHNT, YENEEA. The length of the CDR3 is 17 residues. The V gene end was trimmed by 5 bases and the J gene end by 10 bases; junction bases not matched to a gene: 11. Seattle enrolled patients during active infection and tracked them longitudinally. TCRdb keeps only in-frame clones here, not all; method: immunoSEQ multiplex PCR. The table records 360,000 or so clones, approximately 90% of them present only once. The source material was peripheral blood. This clonotype was sampled from a woman aged 60-70 years with COVID-19, enrolled during active disease. The genes are TRBV11-3 and TRBJ2-1, with 16 bases identical to TRBD2. This CDR3 is CASSPGLAGGPLEEQFF. In DNA, the CDR3 is TGTGCCAGCAGCCCGGGACTAGCGGGGGGGCCGTTGGAAGAGCAGTTCTTC.